The TCR beta chain under discussion was sequenced for a study of blood T cells in healthy people across ages. Germline-derived CDR1 and CDR2 are ENHRY and SYGVKD. The CDR3 loop spans 12 amino acids. Germline trimming cut 8 bases from V and 12 bases from J; bases unmatched to any gene: 10. It was with a sample-barcoded 5' primer and a J-beta primer mix that a second PCR of roughly 7 to 12 cycles was run. MiXCR, applied by TCRdb to the 5' RACE reads, yields one record per CDR3 protein. Among about 680,000 distinct CDR3 sequences listed, 49% were seen once. This chain uses TRBV10-3 with TRBJ2-5; 9 bases line up with TRBD1. The TCR was taken from a woman aged 60-75 years in good health. The sample taken for sequencing was blood. CDR3 in DNA: TGTGCCATCGGGACAGGGACCTACGAGAAGTACTTC. Amino acid sequence: CAIGTGTYEKYF.